These 22 T cell receptor beta chains were all obtained from the same sample, sequenced in a study of PD-1 blockade in classical Hodgkin lymphoma. The method was immunoSEQ multiplex PCR; TCRdb's version includes in-frame clones alone and lacks a portion of them. In the table there are about 110,000 clones, roughly nine tenths of which are singletons. Described time point: cycle 4 day 1 (C4D1), after less than 7 weeks of nivolumab. Each of the patients experienced relapse following autologous stem cell transplantation, and their brentuximab vedotin exposure differed. The sequencing used peripheral blood mononuclear cells (PBMCs), collected before the fourth cycle of nivolumab. The receptors shown here come from a human donor with classical Hodgkin lymphoma.

CDR3 residues: CASGGRKGYEQYF. CDR3 bases: TGTGCCAGCGGGGGTAGGAAAGGCTACGAGCAGTACTTC. The chain has TRBV7-9 and TRBJ2-7; perhaps D is TRBD1 or TRBD2 (5 bases each). Trimming shortened V by 8 bases and J by 3 bases, and 14 bases separated the two germline ends. The CDR3 totals 13 residues. Germline V gives CDR1 SEHNR, CDR2 FQNEAQ (reference sequence).

In its sample, this clone was seen a few times. V gene TRBV19 combines with J gene TRBJ1-2; D might be TRBD1 (6 bases). Germline V gene lookup returns CDR1 LNHDA and CDR2 SQIVND (reference sequence). The V gene lost 1 base and the J gene lost 6 bases, with 12 bases spanning the gap. There are 14 residues in the CDR3. For the CDR3, the DNA is TGTGCCAGTAGTATAGGAGGGGGGAGCGATGGCTACACCTTC. Translated, it gives CASSIGGGSDGYTF.

V and J are TRBV6-5 and TRBJ2-7, with unresolved D. Germline V gives CDR1 MNHEY, CDR2 SVGAGI. The CDR3 is 15 residues long. Trimming stripped 0 bases from V and 3 bases from J, with 12 bases between. Written as DNA, the CDR3 is TGTGCCAGCAGTTACTCGATCGCGGCAGACTACGAGCAGTACTTC. It specifies CASSYSIAADYEQYF.

This clone has just one count. The chain has TRBV7-9 and TRBJ1-5; weak D call: TRBD1 (6 bases). The V and J ends lost 5 bases and 1 base respectively, with 12 bases between them. CDR3 length equals 15 residues. The germline CDR1 and CDR2 sequences are SEHNR and FQNEAQ (reference sequence). For the CDR3, the DNA is TGTGCCAGCAGCCCCCTAGGACAGAGCAATCAGCCCCAGCATTTT. It encodes CASSPLGQSNQPQHF.

V and J are TRBV16 and TRBJ1-1; D perhaps matches TRBD1 (5 bases). Looked up from germline, CDR1 is KGHSY and CDR2 is FQNENV. The CDR3 is 14 amino acids. The V and J ends lost 4 bases and 11 bases respectively, with 20 bases between them. The CDR3 DNA reads as TGTGCCAGCAGCCCCCTTGGAAGGGGCGGGGAGGCTTTCTTT. This codes for CASSPLGRGGEAFF.

V is TRBV6-1 and J is TRBJ2-2; D gene ambiguous. V was trimmed by 1 base and J by 6 bases, leaving 6 bases between them. Per germline, CDR1 MNHNS and CDR2 SASEGT. CDR3 length: 13 residues. CDR3 in amino acids: CASSEGAAGELFF. For the CDR3, the DNA is TGTGCCAGCAGTGAAGGGGCGGCCGGGGAGCTGTTTTTT.

The chain recombines TRBV28 with TRBJ2-7; a weak D match, TRBD2 (6 bases). This CDR3 has 14 residues. Germline assignment: CDR1 MDHEN and CDR2 SYDVKM. Trimming pared 6 bases from V and 0 bases from J, leaving 12 bases between. CDR3 DNA sequence: TGTGCCAGCAGGAAGCGGGCCCCCTCCTACGAGCAGTACTTC. This translates into CASRKRAPSYEQYF.

The chain employs TRBV11-2 and TRBJ2-1, with 7 positions matching TRBD2. CDR1 is SGHAT, CDR2 FQNNGV, per germline. This CDR3 is 14 amino acids long. After removal of 8 bases from V and 4 bases from J, the junction contained 8 bases not matched to a gene. The CDR3 bases are TGTGCCAGCGGGGGTATGGGAGGGTACAATGAGCAGTTCTTC. Protein: CASGGMGGYNEQFF.

A note on this clone: The germline gene is not matched at one end of the junction; a read error may be the cause. The chain uses TRBV6-1 and TRBJ1-1; D is undetermined. Per germline, CDR1 MNHNS and CDR2 SASEGT. This CDR3 contains 13 residues. The CDR3 here is CASTEGIRTEAFF. As DNA, the CDR3 is TGTGCCAGCACTGAAGGAATACGGACTGAAGCTTTCTTT.

This rearrangement joins TRBV18 to TRBJ2-5; TRBD2 is a possible D gene (5 bases). The end of the DNA is better explained by TRBJ2-7, so the J call may be wrong. There are 14 residues in the CDR3. Germline V CDR1 and CDR2: KGHSH, LQKENI. The CDR3 is CASSPRERAYEQYF. Written as DNA, the CDR3 is TGTGCCAGCTCACCTCGGGAAAGAGCCTACGAGCAGTACTTC.

The chain couples TRBV9 to TRBJ2-2, with D perhaps matching TRBD1 (5 bases). In germline, CDR1 is SGDLS, CDR2 YYNGEE. The V end was cut by 1 base, the J end by 7 bases, with 8 bases between. The CDR3 extends over 13 amino acids. Written as DNA, the CDR3 is TGTGCCAGCAGCGTACGTCAGGGCGGGGAGCTGTTTTTT. It codes for CASSVRQGGELFF.

The V and J genes are TRBV6-1 and TRBJ1-2, with a weak D call TRBD1 (6 bases). Per the germline V gene, CDR1 is MNHNS and CDR2 is SASEGT. V gave up 4 bases and J gave up 4 bases, with 22 bases separating them. The CDR3 consists of 17 residues. The CDR3 spells CASSGPPTGSGSYGYTF. In DNA, the CDR3 is TGTGCCAGCAGTGGACCCCCGACAGGATCAGGGAGCTATGGCTACACCTTC.

This rearrangement joins TRBV4-1 to TRBJ2-5, with TRBD2 identical over 11 bases. V shed 2 bases, J shed 5 bases, and the junction held 7 bases outside the gene matches. CDR3 length: 16 residues. CDR1 is MGHRA, CDR2 YSYEKL, per germline. DNA of the CDR3: TGCGCCAGCAGCCAACCTGGGACTAGCGGAGGGGAGACCCAGTACTTC. It translates to CASSQPGTSGGETQYF.

The chain recombines TRBV18 with TRBJ2-2; D might be TRBD2 (5 bases). V shed 3 bases and J shed 4 bases, with 15 bases lying between them. The CDR3 runs 16 residues. CDR1 and CDR2 from the germline V gene are KGHSH and LQKENI. DNA for the CDR3: TGTGCCAGCTCACCCCCAATGGGTGAGGGCACCGGGGAGCTGTTTTTT. Translation gives CASSPPMGEGTGELFF.

This clone was found once. This chain joins TRBV18 and TRBJ2-2; no firm D call. V shed 2 bases and J shed 0 bases, with 13 bases lying between them. The CDR3 has 17 amino acids. CDR1 KGHSH and CDR2 LQKENI come from the germline V gene. The CDR3: CASSPTTTATNTGELFF. CDR3 coding DNA: TGTGCCAGCTCACCAACGACGACGGCTACGAACACCGGGGAGCTGTTTTTT.

V usage is TRBV7-2 and J usage is TRBJ1-5; D gene unclear. CDR3 size: 13 residues. V dropped 3 bases and J dropped 5 bases, with 8 bases sitting between them. Per germline, CDR1 SGHTA and CDR2 FQGNSA. The CDR3 spells CASSLQAHQPQHF. Written as DNA, the CDR3 is TGTGCCAGCAGCTTGCAGGCCCATCAGCCCCAGCATTTT.

The chain carries TRBV6-4 and TRBJ2-6; 7 bases are shared with TRBD1. J lost 2 bases, V lost 6 bases, and 4 bases had no gene match. The CDR3 is 15 residues long. Germline-derived CDR1 and CDR2 are MRHNA and SNTAGT. Here the CDR3 reads CASSLQGAGANVLTF. The CDR3 DNA follows: TGTGCCAGCAGCTTGCAGGGGGCTGGGGCCAACGTCCTGACTTTC.

The chain links TRBV18 to TRBJ1-5, with 9 positions matching TRBD1. This CDR3 contains 17 residues. V lost 4 bases and J lost 6; bases outside the gene matches: 13. CDR1 is KGHSH and CDR2 is LQKENI in the germline V gene. CDR3 in amino acids: CASSLGPTGGGSQPQHF. CDR3 nucleotide sequence: TGTGCCAGCTCACTGGGCCCCACAGGGGGCGGCAGTCAGCCCCAGCATTTT. The variable domain in full, completed from reference TRBV18 and TRBJ1-5, reads NAGVMQNPRHLVRRRGQEARLRCSPMKGHSHVYWYRQLPEEGLKFMVYLQKENIIDESGMPKERFSAEFPKEGPSILRIQQVVRGDSAAYFCASSLGPTGGGSQPQHFGDGTRLSIL.

The chain couples TRBV27 to TRBJ2-1, with TRBD2 matching over 12 bases. The CDR3 is 16 amino acids. V dropped 4 bases and J dropped 6; count of bases not matched to a gene: 7. The germline V gene has CDR1 MNHEY and CDR2 SMNVEV (reference sequence). CDR3 nucleotides: TGTGCCAGCAGTTCCCCAGCTAGCGGGAGGGTCAATGAGCAGTTCTTC. As protein: CASSSPASGRVNEQFF.

Here the CDR3 reads CASSASVRPNYGYTF. In DNA, the CDR3 is TGTGCCAGCAGTGCCTCTGTCCGACCCAACTATGGCTACACCTTC. The V and J genes are TRBV6-5 and TRBJ1-2; D unclear. The CDR3 loop spans 15 amino acids. Germline CDR1 is MNHEY and CDR2 is SVGAGI. Trimming cost V 5 bases and J 2 bases, with 15 bases left between them.

The chain has TRBV19 and TRBJ1-2, with D perhaps TRBD1 (5 bases). The V end was cut by 5 bases, the J end by 4 bases, with 11 bases between. From germline, CDR1 is LNHDA and CDR2 SQIVND (reference sequence). The CDR3 length is 13 residues. The CDR3 region is CASSSPGTYGYTF. The CDR3 DNA reads as TGTGCCAGTAGTTCGCCAGGGACCTATGGCTACACCTTC.

This chain uses TRBV19 with TRBJ1-5; D unresolved. The germline gives CDR1 LNHDA, CDR2 SQIVND (reference sequence). The CDR3 contains 14 residues. V gave up 2 bases and J gave up 4 bases, with 9 bases separating them. The CDR3 loop is CASSILLANQPQHF. Written as DNA, the CDR3 is TGTGCCAGTAGTATACTGCTAGCAAATCAGCCCCAGCATTTT.